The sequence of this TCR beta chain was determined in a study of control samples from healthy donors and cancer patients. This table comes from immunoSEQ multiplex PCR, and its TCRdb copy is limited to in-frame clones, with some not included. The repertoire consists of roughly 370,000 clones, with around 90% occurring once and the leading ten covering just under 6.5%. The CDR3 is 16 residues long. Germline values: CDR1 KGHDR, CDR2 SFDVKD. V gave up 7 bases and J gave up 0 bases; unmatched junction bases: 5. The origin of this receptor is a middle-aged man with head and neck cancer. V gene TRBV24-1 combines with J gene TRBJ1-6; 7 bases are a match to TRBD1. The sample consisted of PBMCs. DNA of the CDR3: TGTGCCACCAGACCTACAGGGGACTCCTATAATTCACCCCTCCACTTT. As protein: CATRPTGDSYNSPLHF.